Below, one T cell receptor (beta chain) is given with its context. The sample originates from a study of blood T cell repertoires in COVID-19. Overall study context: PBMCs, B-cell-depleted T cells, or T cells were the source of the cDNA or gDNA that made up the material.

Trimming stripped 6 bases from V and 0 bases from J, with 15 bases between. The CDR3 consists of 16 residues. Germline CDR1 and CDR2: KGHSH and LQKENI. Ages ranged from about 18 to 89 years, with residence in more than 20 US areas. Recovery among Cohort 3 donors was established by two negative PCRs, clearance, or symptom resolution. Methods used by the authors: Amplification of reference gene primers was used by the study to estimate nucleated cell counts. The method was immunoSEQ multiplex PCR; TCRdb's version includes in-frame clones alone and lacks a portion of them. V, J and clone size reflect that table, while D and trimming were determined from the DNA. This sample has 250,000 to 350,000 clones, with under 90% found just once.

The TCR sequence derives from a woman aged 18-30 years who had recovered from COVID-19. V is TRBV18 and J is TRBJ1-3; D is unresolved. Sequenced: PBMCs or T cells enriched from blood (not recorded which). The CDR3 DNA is TGTGCCAGCTCCCCTATTCCATACAGCTCTGGAAACACCATATATTTT. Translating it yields CASSPIPYSSGNTIYF. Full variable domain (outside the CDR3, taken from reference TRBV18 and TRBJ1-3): NAGVMQNPRHLVRRRGQEARLRCSPMKGHSHVYWYRQLPEEGLKFMVYLQKENIIDESGMPKERFSAEFPKEGPSILRIQQVVRGDSAAYFCASSPIPYSSGNTIYFGEGSWLTVV.